One and the same sample provided the 21 T cell receptor beta chains below, sequenced in a study of cytomegalovirus exposure and HLA in healthy donors. Both 60 Vbeta primers and 13 Jbeta primers went into the PCR. Clones were sequenced by immunoSEQ multiplex PCR, and TCRdb holds only the in-frame ones, with some missing. The sample has 150,000 to 200,000 clones, 65% to 80% seen once. The sequenced sample consisted of PBMCs. These receptors all stem from a male donor in good health and CMV-seronegative.

This clone turned up a few times. The chain couples TRBV4-1 to TRBJ1-5, with 7 positions matching TRBD1. Germline V CDR1 and CDR2: MGHRA, YSYEKL. This CDR3 comprises 15 residues. After removal of 4 bases from V and 6 bases from J, the junction contained 9 bases not matched to a gene. The CDR3 here is CASSPSRQGRQPQHF. The CDR3, as DNA: TGCGCCAGCAGCCCATCCCGACAGGGACGTCAGCCCCAGCATTTT.

V gene TRBV28 combines with J gene TRBJ2-4; D is unclear. V was pared by 3 bases and J by 0 bases, with 6 bases between. CDR3 length: 14 amino acids. From germline, CDR1 is MDHEN and CDR2 SYDVKM. The DNA for the CDR3 is TGTGCCAGCAGTTTGTTAGTAGCCAAAAACATTCAGTACTTC. This encodes CASSLLVAKNIQYF.

The genes are TRBV19 and TRBJ1-1, with D maybe TRBD1 (5 bases). The germline CDR1 and CDR2 sequences are LNHDA and SQIVND (reference sequence). This CDR3 contains 15 residues. The V end lost 3 bases, the J end lost 0 bases, and 11 bases lay between the germline ends. The CDR3 loop is CASSMPGIMNTEAFF. The CDR3 nucleotides read TGTGCCAGTAGTATGCCAGGGATCATGAACACTGAAGCTTTCTTT.

The V call is TRBV7-2, the J call TRBJ2-3; 8 bases agree with TRBD2. After removal of 5 bases from V and 0 bases from J, the junction contained 7 bases not matched to a gene. This CDR3 spans 16 amino acids. Germline loops: CDR1 SGHTA, CDR2 FQGNSA. CDR3 DNA sequence: TGTGCCAGCAGCCCCGCGGGGGGAATAAGCACAGATACGCAGTATTTT. Translating gives CASSPAGGISTDTQYF.

The chain recombines TRBV13 with TRBJ2-5; 8 bases match TRBD2. The CDR3 is 14 residues long. V lost 6 bases, J lost 2 bases, and 5 bases stayed unmatched. Germline CDR1 and CDR2: PRHDT and FYEKMQ (reference sequence). In nucleotides, the CDR3 is TGTGCCAGCAGGGTCGGCGGGAGGCAAGAGACCCAGTACTTC. Its translation: CASRVGGRQETQYF.

This rearrangement joins TRBV27 to TRBJ1-2, with 7 positions matching TRBD1. CDR1 MNHEY and CDR2 SMNVEV come from the germline V gene (reference sequence). The junction had 5 bases not matched to a gene; V was cut back by 6 bases and J by 4 bases. The CDR3 is made up of 13 amino acids. CDR3 region: CASSYRGSYGYTF. The DNA for the CDR3 is TGTGCCAGCAGCTACAGGGGTAGCTATGGCTACACCTTC.

This chain uses TRBV7-2 with TRBJ2-1; no clear D. V was trimmed by 1 base and J by 7 bases, leaving 5 bases between them. The CDR3 runs 12 residues. From germline, CDR1 is SGHTA and CDR2 FQGNSA. CDR3 protein: CASSLGRNEQFF. For the CDR3, the DNA is TGTGCCAGCAGCTTAGGCAGGAATGAGCAGTTCTTC. The variable domain in full, with the rest retrieved from reference TRBV7-2 and TRBJ2-1, is GAGVSQSPSNKVTEKGKDVELRCDPISGHTALYWYRQSLGQGLEFLIYFQGNSAPDKSGLPSDRFSAERTGGSVSTLTIQRTQQEDSAVYLCASSLGRNEQFFGPGTRLTVL.

The V and J genes are TRBV30 and TRBJ2-3, with 10 positions matching TRBD2. The germline CDR1 and CDR2 sequences are GTSNPN and SVGIG (reference sequence). The CDR3 consists of 16 residues. Trimming at V came to 1 base and at J to 5 bases, leaving 9 bases not matched to a gene. The CDR3 sequence is CAWSGLGLAEGDTQYF. CDR3 nucleotides: TGTGCCTGGAGTGGCCTTGGACTAGCGGAGGGAGATACGCAGTATTTT.

V is TRBV29-1 and J is TRBJ2-7, with D possibly being TRBD2 (7 bases). Trimming cost V 6 bases and J 3 bases, with 21 bases left between them. From germline, CDR1 is SQVTM and CDR2 ANQGSEA. The CDR3 length is 15 residues. The CDR3 DNA follows: TGCAGCGTGCCGGCGGGGGCTAGCACCCACTACGAGCAGTACTTC. Encoded protein: CSVPAGASTHYEQYF.

The J gene is TRBJ2-7, the V gene TRBV29-1; D not certain. The V end lost 5 bases, the J end lost 1 base, and 9 bases lay between the germline ends. The germline V gene encodes CDR1 SQVTM and CDR2 ANQGSEA. The CDR3 has 12 amino acids. In nucleotides, the CDR3 is TGCAGCGTTCAGACACAGTCCTACGAGCAGTACTTC. Residues: CSVQTQSYEQYF.

V is TRBV10-3 and J is TRBJ2-7; 11 positions agree with TRBD2. V lost 6 bases to trimming and J lost 2 bases; unmatched junction nucleotides: 6. Per germline, CDR1 ENHRY and CDR2 SYGVKD. There are 15 residues in the CDR3. The CDR3 sequence is CAIRRLAGTAYEQYF. CDR3 in DNA: TGTGCCATCAGACGACTAGCGGGAACCGCCTACGAGCAGTACTTC.

The chain joins TRBV2 to TRBJ2-1, with 12 bases lining up with TRBD2. Germline lookup yields CDR1 SNHLY and CDR2 FYNNEI. V dropped 6 bases and J dropped 7; count of bases not matched to a gene: 13. This CDR3 spans 17 amino acids. CDR3 nucleotides: TGTGCCAGCAGGAGGACTAGCGGGATTGTGGCTGGGAATGAGCAGTTCTTC. Translated: CASRRTSGIVAGNEQFF.

The rearrangement links TRBV5-1 to TRBJ2-3; 7 nucleotides line up with TRBD2. The germline V gene has CDR1 SGHRS and CDR2 YFSETQ. This CDR3 is 14 amino acids long. V shed 5 bases, J shed 4 bases, and the junction held 7 bases outside the gene matches. In nucleotides, the CDR3 is TGCGCCAGCAGTTGGAGCGGGACTCCAGATACGCAGTATTTT. Translation gives CASSWSGTPDTQYF.

The chain couples TRBV5-6 to TRBJ2-1; D might be TRBD1 (5 bases). The length of the CDR3 is 13 residues. Germline V gene data show CDR1 as SGHDT and CDR2 as YYEEEE. Trimming pared 0 bases from V and 7 bases from J, leaving 8 bases between. As DNA, the CDR3 is TGTGCCAGCAGCTTGGTAAGGGGAAATGAGCAGTTCTTC. Its protein product is CASSLVRGNEQFF.

In this sample, this clone turned up once. CDR3 region: CSVEDIPFQGSTDTQYF. CDR3 sequence (DNA): TGCAGCGTTGAAGATATACCCTTCCAGGGGTCCACAGATACGCAGTATTTT. The chain employs TRBV29-1 and TRBJ2-3, with D possibly being TRBD1 (6 bases). V lost 0 bases, J lost 2 bases, and 18 bases lay in between. The CDR3 runs to 17 residues. CDR1 SQVTM and CDR2 ANQGSEA come from the germline V gene.

This chain joins TRBV6-6 and TRBJ2-3; 10 bases agree with TRBD1. J was trimmed by 3 bases and V by 7 bases; bases with no gene match: 7. Germline CDR1 is MNHNY and CDR2 is SVGAGI (reference sequence). The length of the CDR3 is 15 residues. DNA for the CDR3: TGTGCCAGCACCCTACCGGACAGGGGGACAGATACGCAGTATTTT. It is translated as CASTLPDRGTDTQYF.

This chain links TRBV2 with TRBJ1-5, with D possibly being TRBD1 (6 bases). Germline V gives CDR1 SNHLY, CDR2 FYNNEI. V lost 5 bases to trimming and J lost 2 bases, with 13 bases between them. CDR3 length: 15 amino acids. The DNA for the CDR3 is TGTGCCAGCAGTCCAGGGGAATTCGGCAATCAGCCCCAGCATTTT. Residues: CASSPGEFGNQPQHF.

The rearrangement links TRBV10-3 to TRBJ2-2; unclear D gene. This CDR3 is built from 20 residues. Trimming removed 7 bases from V and 0 bases from J, with 27 bases in between. Looked up from germline, CDR1 is ENHRY and CDR2 is SYGVKD. The CDR3 DNA follows: TGTGCCATCAAGGAGTCGGGTGGAAAAAGAGGCTCCGCGAACACCGGGGAGCTGTTTTTT. It specifies CAIKESGGKRGSANTGELFF.

V usage is TRBV27 and J usage is TRBJ2-1, with TRBD2 matching over 7 bases. The V gene end was trimmed by 8 bases and the J gene end by 6 bases; junction bases not matched to a gene: 13. The CDR3 consists of 15 residues. CDR1 and CDR2 from the germline V gene are MNHEY and SMNVEV (reference sequence). CDR3 amino acids: CASVKLLAATNEQFF. DNA for the CDR3: TGTGCCAGCGTTAAGTTGCTAGCGGCTACCAATGAGCAGTTCTTC.

V gene TRBV5-1 combines with J gene TRBJ2-4; D gene ambiguous. The germline V gene encodes CDR1 SGHRS and CDR2 YFSETQ. The CDR3 totals 14 residues. Trimming cost V 4 bases and J 0 bases, with 8 bases left between them. As DNA, the CDR3 is TGCGCCAGCAGCCCACTTTTAGCCAAAAACATTCAGTACTTC. Its protein product is CASSPLLAKNIQYF.

V and J are TRBV6-6 and TRBJ2-5; 11 bases map to TRBD2. The CDR3 has 13 amino acids. CDR1 is MNHNY and CDR2 is SVGAGI in the germline V gene (reference sequence). With V trimmed by 11 bases and J by 6 bases, 8 bases remained unmatched. The CDR3 here is CASSGLADKTQYF. CDR3 nucleotides: TGTGCCTCCTCGGGACTAGCGGACAAGACCCAGTACTTC.